This is a list of T cell receptor beta chains from one sample in a study of blood T cell repertoires in COVID-19. The method was immunoSEQ multiplex PCR; TCRdb's version includes in-frame clones alone and lacks a portion of them. The top ten clones hold roughly 17% of a sample with more than 95,000 clones, around 81% of them seen once. The specimen sequenced was peripheral blood. The source is a man between 25 and 39 years old with COVID-19, enrolled during active disease. Each CDR3 is given with its conserved first and last residue. D genes are given only for firm matches. Size is omitted from some rows. Given values are once, few, many or a class for expanded clones.

cdr3_aa	cdr3_nt	d_call	clone_size	v_call	j_call
CASSTLTGGSGYGYTF	TGCGCCAGCAGCACCCTTACAGGGGGCTCCGGCTATGGCTACACCTTC	TRBD1	.	TRBV4-1	TRBJ1-2
CASSQRGAGGTGELFF	TGTGCCAGCAGCCAAAGAGGGGCGGGAGGCACCGGGGAGCTGTTTTTT	TRBD2	once	TRBV4-2	TRBJ2-2
CASSPTGSGNTIYF	TGTGCCAGCAGCCCTACGGGCTCTGGAAACACCATATATTTT	.	.	TRBV7-2	TRBJ1-3
CASNLGTDNEQFF	TGTGCCAGCAACTTAGGGACAGACAATGAGCAGTTCTTC	TRBD1	.	TRBV7-9	TRBJ2-1
CAWTTGLDQPQHF	TGTGCCTGGACGACAGGGCTGGATCAGCCCCAGCATTTT	TRBD1	.	TRBV30	TRBJ1-5
CASSYEGLSEQYF	TGCGCCAGCAGTTATGAGGGACTCAGCGAGCAGTACTTC	.	.	TRBV5-1	TRBJ2-7
CASSPLSSGSTDTQYF	TGTGCCAGCAGCCCTCTGAGCAGCGGGAGCACAGATACGCAGTATTTT	.	.	TRBV27	TRBJ2-3
CASKGTGVGGYTF	TGTGCCAGCAAAGGTACAGGGGTGGGGGGCTACACCTTC	TRBD1	.	TRBV28	TRBJ1-2
CATSSGGTGFNQPQHF	TGTGCCACCAGCTCCGGCGGGACAGGGTTTAATCAGCCCCAGCATTTT	TRBD1	.	TRBV15	TRBJ1-5
CLIEGGTEAFF	TGCCTAATTGAGGGTGGAACTGAAGCTTTCTTT	.	.	TRBV29-1	TRBJ1-1
CASAGTGSTDTQYF	TGTGCCAGTGCCGGGACAGGGAGCACAGATACGCAGTATTTT	TRBD1	.	TRBV19	TRBJ2-3
CSVVTPNTGELFF	TGCAGCGTTGTAACACCCAACACCGGGGAGCTGTTTTTT	.	.	TRBV29-1	TRBJ2-2
CAISESGKSRGRLSTDTQYF	TGTGCCATCAGTGAGTCGGGGAAGTCCCGCGGGAGACTTAGCACAGATACGCAGTATTTT	TRBD2	.	TRBV10-3	TRBJ2-3
CASKTGGSGNTIYF	TGTGCCAGCAAGACAGGGGGCTCTGGAAACACCATATATTTT	TRBD1	.	TRBV2	TRBJ1-3
CASSPRTVFQETQYF	TGCGCCAGCAGCCCCCGGACAGTATTCCAAGAGACCCAGTACTTC	.	.	TRBV5-1	TRBJ2-5
CASSPSRTGTFEAFF	TGTGCCAGCTCACCGAGCAGGACAGGGACGTTTGAAGCTTTCTTT	TRBD1	.	TRBV18	TRBJ1-1
CAIKNGQGDSPLHF	TGTGCCATCAAGAACGGACAGGGAGATTCACCCCTCCACTTT	TRBD1	.	TRBV10-3	TRBJ1-6
CSVIEGGQGYTF	TGCAGCGTTATTGAGGGGGGGCAAGGCTACACCTTC	.	.	TRBV29-1	TRBJ1-2
CASRPHYTGGINEQFF	TGTGCCAGCAGGCCCCATTATACCGGAGGGATCAATGAGCAGTTCTTC	.	.	TRBV7-8	TRBJ2-1
CASSVGGSSGNTIYF	TGTGCCAGCAGCGTGGGGGGATCTTCTGGAAACACCATATATTTT	.	.	TRBV9	TRBJ1-3
CASSFRRNSHYGYTF	TGTGCCAGCAGTTTCCGTAGGAACAGCCACTATGGCTACACCTTC	.	.	TRBV28	TRBJ1-2
CASSQRGTEAFF	TGCGCCAGCAGCCAGAGAGGCACTGAAGCTTTCTTT	.	.	TRBV4-3	TRBJ1-1
CASSATGAPDTQYF	TGTGCCAGCAGTGCAACAGGGGCCCCAGATACGCAGTATTTT	TRBD1	.	TRBV27	TRBJ2-3
CASSQRIAGSTEAFF	TGTGCCAGCAGCCAAAGGATCGCGGGGAGCACTGAAGCTTTCTTT	.	.	TRBV3-1/TRBV3-2	TRBJ1-1
CASSLDGGGVQETQYF	TGTGCCAGCAGCTTAGATGGGGGAGGAGTGCAAGAGACCCAGTACTTC	.	.	TRBV7-9	TRBJ2-5
CASRAGSQLNYGYTF	TGTGCCAGCAGGGCAGGGTCCCAGCTTAACTATGGCTACACCTTC	.	.	TRBV6-5	TRBJ1-2
CASSQGIEQFF	TGTGCCAGCAGTCAGGGCATTGAGCAGTTCTTC	.	.	TRBV6-2/TRBV6-3	TRBJ2-1
CASSYRGVNTEAFF	TGTGCCAGCAGCTACAGGGGAGTGAACACTGAAGCTTTCTTT	TRBD1	.	TRBV7-2	TRBJ1-1
CASSLDRGLYNEQFF	TGTGCCAGCAGTTTGGACAGGGGTCTCTACAATGAGCAGTTCTTC	TRBD1	.	TRBV27	TRBJ2-1
CASSLGGRVAFF	TGTGCCAGCAGCTTAGGAGGCAGGGTAGCTTTCTTT	.	.	TRBV7-9	TRBJ1-1
CASSPGQAGNTIYF	TGTGCCAGCAGCCCGGGACAGGCTGGAAACACCATATATTTT	TRBD1	.	TRBV9	TRBJ1-3
CASGLPPGEKGEKLFF	TGTGCTAGTGGTTTGCCTCCAGGGGAGAAAGGAGAAAAACTGTTTTTT	.	.	TRBV12-5	TRBJ1-4
CATRDRGVNQPQHF	TGTGCCACGAGAGACAGGGGGGTCAATCAGCCCCAGCATTTT	TRBD1	.	TRBV24-1	TRBJ1-5
CASSESWTRGSNQPQHF	TGTGCCAGCAGTGAAAGTTGGACCCGGGGTTCCAATCAGCCCCAGCATTTT	.	.	TRBV2	TRBJ1-5
CASTSGSVEQYF	TGTGCCTCGACTAGCGGGAGTGTCGAGCAGTACTTC	TRBD2	few	TRBV30	TRBJ2-7
CASSYSTVTGANVLTF	TGTGCCAGCAGTTACTCGACAGTGACTGGGGCCAACGTCCTGACTTTC	.	.	TRBV6-6	TRBJ2-6
CASSQVYDHSYEQYF	TGTGCCAGCAGCCAAGTCTACGATCACTCCTACGAGCAGTACTTC	.	.	TRBV3-1/TRBV3-2	TRBJ2-7
CASSVYSNQPQHF	TGTGCCAGCAGTGTATATAGCAATCAGCCCCAGCATTTT	.	once	TRBV2	TRBJ1-5
CASHRSTDTQYF	TGTGCCAGCCACCGGAGCACAGATACGCAGTATTTT	.	.	TRBV2	TRBJ2-3
CASSLMAGNTYEQYF	TGCGCCAGCAGCTTGATGGCAGGGAACACCTACGAGCAGTACTTC	.	.	TRBV5-1	TRBJ2-7
CAWSDRGGIYGYTF	TGTGCCTGGAGTGACAGGGGGGGGATTTATGGCTACACCTTC	TRBD1	.	TRBV30	TRBJ1-2
CASSFNEETQYF	TGTGCCAGCAGCTTTAATGAAGAGACCCAGTACTTC	.	.	TRBV5-5	TRBJ2-5
CASSRGIPSRVSTDTQYF	TGTGCCAGCAGCCGAGGGATTCCTAGCCGGGTTAGCACAGATACGCAGTATTTT	.	.	TRBV3-1/TRBV3-2	TRBJ2-3
CSVMGLAVSYNEQFF	TGCAGCGTTATGGGACTAGCCGTTTCCTACAATGAGCAGTTCTTC	TRBD2	.	TRBV29-1	TRBJ2-1
CASSDLAGGGNEQFF	TGTGCCAGCAGTGATCTGGCGGGAGGAGGTAATGAGCAGTTCTTC	TRBD2	.	TRBV6-1	TRBJ2-1
CASSRILAGDRYNEQFF	TGCGCCAGCAGCCGGATACTAGCGGGAGATCGGTACAATGAGCAGTTCTTC	TRBD2	once	TRBV4-1	TRBJ2-1
CASSLVRDMSDFF	TGTGCCAGCAGCTTAGTTCGGGACATGTCTGATTTCTTT	.	.	TRBV11-3	TRBJ1-1